This T cell receptor beta chain was profiled in a study of shared clonotypes between healthy human individuals. The wider study: Sampling drew on donors who were a couple of women and three men aged 18 to 49. Overall study findings and caveats: A limitation of the genetic and exposure-history diversity represented arose from few donors. Sequencing depth was a factor that was expected to affect clonotype sharing among donors. Naive subsets typically showed greater estimated richness than memory subsets.

Using immunoSEQ multiplex PCR, the repertoire was profiled, and TCRdb retains in-frame clones only, with some absent. The data show approximately 1.5 million clones, 95% to 99% seen once. V lost 3 bases and J lost 2; bases outside the gene matches: 3. CDR3 length: 14 residues. The germline gives CDR1 LNHNV, CDR2 YYDKDF (reference sequence). About this clone itself: What it recognizes is unknown.

The chain has TRBV15 and TRBJ1-1; TRBD1 matches 7 bases. Sequenced material: naive CD4+ T cells sorted from blood. Subset noted: CD45RA+ positively selected. The sequence was collected from a man aged 25-45 years in good health. The chain's CDR3 is CATSSRDRNTEAFF. CDR3 sequence (DNA): TGTGCCACCAGCAGCCGGGACAGAAACACTGAAGCTTTCTTT.